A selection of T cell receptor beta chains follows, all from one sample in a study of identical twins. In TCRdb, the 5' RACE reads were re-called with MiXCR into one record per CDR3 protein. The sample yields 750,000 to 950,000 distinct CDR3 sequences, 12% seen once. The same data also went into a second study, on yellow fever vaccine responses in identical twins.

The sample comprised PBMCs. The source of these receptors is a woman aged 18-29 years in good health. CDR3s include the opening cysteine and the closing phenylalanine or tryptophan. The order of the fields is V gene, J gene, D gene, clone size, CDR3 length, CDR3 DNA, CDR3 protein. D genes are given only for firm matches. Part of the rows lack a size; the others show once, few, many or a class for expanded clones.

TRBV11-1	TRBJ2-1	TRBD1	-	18	TGTGCCAGCAGCTTTACCCTTACGTCTGGACAGGGGTTTAATGAGCAGTTCTTC	CASSFTLTSGQGFNEQFF
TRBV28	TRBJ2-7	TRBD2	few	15	TGTGCCAGCAGTTTATCTCTAGCGGGAGTCTACGAGCAGTACTTC	CASSLSLAGVYEQYF
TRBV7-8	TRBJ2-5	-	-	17	TGTGCCAGCAGCTTAAACCCCCGTGGGGTCCATCAAGAGACCCAGTACTTC	CASSLNPRGVHQETQYF
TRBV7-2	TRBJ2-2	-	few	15	TGTGCCAGCAGCGACACTAGGACGAACACCGGGGAGCTGTTTTTT	CASSDTRTNTGELFF
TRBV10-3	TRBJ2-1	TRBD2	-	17	TGTGCCATCAGTGAGTCAAGGGGACTAGTTTCGTCGAATGAGCTGTTCTTC	CAISESRGLVSSNELFF
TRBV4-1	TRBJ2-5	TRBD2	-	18	TGCGCCAGCAGCCAATCCGGGACTAGCGGGGGGGTCCAAGAGACCCAGTACTTC	CASSQSGTSGGVQETQYF
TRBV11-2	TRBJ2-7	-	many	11	TGTGCCAGCAGCCTAAACCACGAGCAGTACTTC	CASSLNHEQYF
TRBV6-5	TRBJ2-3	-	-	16	TGTGCCAGCAGTTACTCGAGGGGGTCATCAACAGATACGCAGTATTTT	CASSYSRGSSTDTQYF
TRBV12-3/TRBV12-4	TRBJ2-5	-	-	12	TGTGCCAGCAGTTGGAGGGGAGAGACCCAGTACTTC	CASSWRGETQYF
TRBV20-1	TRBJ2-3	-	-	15	TGCAGTGCTAGAGCGGCGCCGGATCTGACAGATACGCAGTATTTT	CSARAAPDLTDTQYF
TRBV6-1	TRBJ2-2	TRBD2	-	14	TGTGCCAGCACCGGACTAGGTGGGACCGGGGAGCTGTTTTTT	CASTGLGGTGELFF
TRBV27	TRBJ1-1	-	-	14	TGTGCCAGCAGTTTATATCCAGGGCGCCCTGAAGCTTTCTTT	CASSLYPGRPEAFF
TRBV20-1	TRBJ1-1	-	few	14	TGCAGTGCTAGAGGGGCTCCAATGAACACTGAAGCTTTCTTT	CSARGAPMNTEAFF
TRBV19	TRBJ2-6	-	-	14	TGTGCCAGTAGTATAGATGCTGGGGCCAACGTCCTGACTTTC	CASSIDAGANVLTF
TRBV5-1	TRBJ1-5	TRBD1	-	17	TGCGCCAGCAGCACTACAGGGGGCCTTTTTAGCAATCAGCCCCAGCATTTT	CASSTTGGLFSNQPQHF
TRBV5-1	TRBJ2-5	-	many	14	TGCGCCAGCAGCTTGGGGTTTGGGGTAGAGACCCAGTACTTC	CASSLGFGVETQYF
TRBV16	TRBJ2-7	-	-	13	TGTGCCAGCAGCCAATCTTTTGTAGGCGAGCAGTACTTC	CASSQSFVGEQYF
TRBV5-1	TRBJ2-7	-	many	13	TGCGCCAGCATAGGAGGCTCCTCCTACGAGCAGTACTTC	CASIGGSSYEQYF
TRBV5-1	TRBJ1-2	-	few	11	TGCGCCAGCAGCTTGCTGGGGGTTACCACCTTC	CASSLLGVTTF
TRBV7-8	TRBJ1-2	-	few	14	TGTGCCAGCAGCTTAGGGAGCGTAAACTATGGCTACACCTTC	CASSLGSVNYGYTF
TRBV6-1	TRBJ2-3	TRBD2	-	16	TGTGCCAGCAGTCCGTCGACTAGCGGAACCACAGATACGCAGTATTTT	CASSPSTSGTTDTQYF
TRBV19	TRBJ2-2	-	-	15	TGTGCCAGTAGTATGTCACTAGAACTCACCGGGGAGCTGTTTTTT	CASSMSLELTGELFF
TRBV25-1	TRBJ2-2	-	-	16	TGTGCCAGCAGTGAATCGGGCAGGGGAAACACCGGGCAGCTGTTTTTT	CASSESGRGNTGQLFF
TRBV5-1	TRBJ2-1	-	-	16	TGCGCCAGCAGCTTGTGGCCGGGTGCCTCCAACAATGAGCAGTTCTTC	CASSLWPGASNNEQFF
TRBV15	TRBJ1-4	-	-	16	TGTGCCACCAGCAGAGATAACACAGCAACTAATGAAAAACTGTTTTTT	CATSRDNTATNEKLFF
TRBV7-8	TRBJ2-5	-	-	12	TGTGCCAGCAGCTTAGTATACGAGACCCAGTACTTC	CASSLVYETQYF
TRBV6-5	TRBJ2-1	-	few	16	TGTGCCAGCAGTTACTCTGGCGGGGCTTGGTACAATGAGCAGTTCTTC	CASSYSGGAWYNEQFF